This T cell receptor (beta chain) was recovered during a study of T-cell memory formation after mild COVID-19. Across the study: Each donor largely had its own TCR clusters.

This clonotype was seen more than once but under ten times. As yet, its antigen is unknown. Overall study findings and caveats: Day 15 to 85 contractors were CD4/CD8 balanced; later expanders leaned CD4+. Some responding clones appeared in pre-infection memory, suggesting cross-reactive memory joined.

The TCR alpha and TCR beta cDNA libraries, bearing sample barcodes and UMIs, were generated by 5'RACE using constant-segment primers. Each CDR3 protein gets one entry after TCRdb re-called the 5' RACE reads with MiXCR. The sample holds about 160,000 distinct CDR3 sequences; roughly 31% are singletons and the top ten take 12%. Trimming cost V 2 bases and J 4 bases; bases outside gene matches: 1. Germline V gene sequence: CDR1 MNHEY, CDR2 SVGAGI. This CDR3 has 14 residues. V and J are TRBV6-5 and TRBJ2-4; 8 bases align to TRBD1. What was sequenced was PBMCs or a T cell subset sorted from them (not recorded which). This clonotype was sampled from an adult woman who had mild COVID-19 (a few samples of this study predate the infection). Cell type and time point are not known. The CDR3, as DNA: TGTGCCAGCAGTTACGACAGGGGAAAAAACATTCAGTACTTC. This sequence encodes CASSYDRGKNIQYF.